This T cell receptor beta chain was observed in a study of shared clonotypes between healthy human individuals. Across the whole study: Samples came from two female and three male donors aged 18 to 49. Study-level results: The low donor count limited represented genetic and exposure-history diversity.

To note about this clone: Antigen specificity is unknown.

Within Nashville, Tennessee resided all donors, each a Caucasian adult. V shed 1 base and J shed 7 bases, with 14 bases lying between them. This CDR3 is built from 15 residues. Germline CDR1 is SGHNT and CDR2 is YENEEA. Produced via immunoSEQ multiplex PCR; TCRdb's table is partial and in-frame only. The table has roughly 1.4 million clones, 98% to 99% seen once. This TCR was sampled from a man aged 25 to 45 in good health. Source material: naive CD4+ T cells sorted from blood. The subset is: CD45RA+ positively selected. V gene TRBV11-3 combines with J gene TRBJ1-5; no definite D call. CDR3 nucleotide sequence: TGTGCCAGCAGCTTAGGAGGAGGGTCATACCAGCCCCAGCATTTT. It codes for CASSLGGGSYQPQHF.